These 3 T cell receptor beta chains came from one sample sequenced in a study of T cell responses to AZD1222 COVID-19 vaccine. TCRdb keeps only in-frame clones here, not all; method: immunoSEQ multiplex PCR. This table holds 140,000 to 150,000 clones, about 91% found once. Specimen: peripheral blood, collected on day 0 of AZD1222 vaccination. The receptors originated from an adult in good health.

J is TRBJ2-1 and V is TRBV30; TRBD2 agrees at 11 bases. Germline V gene sequence: CDR1 GTSNPN, CDR2 SVGIG (reference sequence). The CDR3 extends over 13 amino acids. Trimming removed 8 bases from V and 5 bases from J; junction bases left unmatched: 5. The CDR3 protein is CALSGREDNEQFF. The CDR3 coding sequence is TGTGCCCTTAGCGGGAGGGAGGACAATGAGCAGTTCTTC.

The chain links TRBV2 to TRBJ2-7; TRBD1 or TRBD2 may be the D gene (5 bases each). V was pared by 6 bases and J by 5 bases, with 23 bases between. CDR1 is SNHLY and CDR2 is FYNNEI in the germline V gene. The CDR3 extends over 16 amino acids. Here the CDR3 reads CASRKWGPLQLHEQYF. The CDR3 bases are TGTGCCAGCAGGAAATGGGGACCCCTACAGCTCCACGAGCAGTACTTC.

The V and J genes are TRBV28 and TRBJ2-1, with 9 bases aligning to TRBD1. This CDR3 is built from 15 residues. Germline V CDR1 and CDR2: MDHEN, SYDVKM. Unmatched junction bases numbered 8, after V lost 6 bases and J lost 5 bases. The CDR3 DNA reads TGTGCCAGCAGGCCCGGGACAGGGTACGACAATGAGCAGTTCTTC. Its translation: CASRPGTGYDNEQFF.